What follows is one TCR beta chain and its context. Its antigen is unknown. No base quality information exists; no much larger clone differs at one position. This record comes from a study of spatial heterogeneity in lung cancer (dated by TCRdb to the late 2010s). Regarding the research as a whole: The donors were 72 patients from the lung TRACERx cohort who had early-stage, untreated non-small cell lung cancer. Follow-up PBMC samples were sequenced whenever the samples were available, and the median time to follow-up was roughly two years after resection. More beta-chain than alpha-chain transcripts were consistently detected, likely reflecting higher beta-chain transcript abundance. In the raw uncorrected reads, each unique combination of TCR and UMI appeared more than ten times on average. TCR alpha and beta repertoires were quantitatively compared across multiple tumor regions, matched nontumor lung and blood in non-small cell lung cancer. The study linked features of the TCR repertoire to counts of nonsynonymous mutations, which were determined by whole-exome sequencing of tumor tissue. Both alpha and beta chains were TCR-sequenced in a few hundred tumor regions, approximately 64 matched nontumor lung samples and roughly 50 PBMC samples obtained at surgery.

V sheds 2 bases and J sheds 6 bases, leaving 21 bases between their ends. Reading from cysteine to phenylalanine, the CDR3 counts 17 amino acids. The kept DNA is CDR3 alone, 51 bases in frame from the first base. From the germline V gene, CDR1 is SGHTA and CDR2 is FQGNSA. The investigation overall reported the following: Ubiquitous expanded tumor TCRs showed up in blood more often at tumor resection than at routine follow-up. Additional single-cell paired TCR alpha and beta sequencing was considered necessary to confirm, at a functional level, the hypothesis that regional TCRs recognize regional mutations. Only roughly 15 patients were included in comparisons of baseline and follow-up blood repertoires.

Library preparation used 5' RACE. Sequencer: NextSeq 500. The TCR library protocol attached a unique molecular identifier to each TCR cDNA molecule to allow correction of PCR and sequencing errors. In the original analysis: Decombinator tools were used for TCR identification, UMI-based error correction and CDR3 extraction. TCRs above a frequency of 2 per 1,000, corresponding to the top 1% of the tumor frequency distribution, were defined as expanded. Rényi diversity was computed with the R vegan package after subsampling each repertoire 100 times to 5,000 TCRs. CDR3 similarity networks were constructed using string-kernel similarity of amino acid triplets, with links drawn between CDR3s whose pairwise similarity was above 0.82. Through fastp at Q25 and MiXCR, TCRdb rebuilt clones from the public reads, retaining in-frame beta chains. Each CDR3 protein appears once, grouped with its most common genes and DNA. The V and J calls reflect TCRdb's pipeline rather than the authors' work. For this sample there are around 100,000 distinct CDR3 sequences; 10% to 11% appear just once. In total, the top ten clones hold less than 25% of the sample.

What this sample's time point label stands for: blood at routine non-recurrence follow-up after resection. Whole RNA extracted from tumor and nontumor lung tissue, or from cryopreserved PBMC samples, was used for TCR sequencing without cell sorting. Patients were selected for TCR sequencing only if sufficient RNA was available from at least two tumor regions. The receptor was derived from a female donor with early-stage non-small cell lung cancer. Here the sequenced sample was PBMCs, taken at follow-up. Recombination joined TRBV7-2 with TRBJ2-3, with a tentative D gene TRBD2 over 6 matching bases. Here the CDR3 is given as CASSLMPGLQSADTQYF. The sequenced DNA is TGTGCCAGCAGCTTAATGCCGGGACTTCAAAGTGCGGATACGCAGTATTTT.